The sequence of this T cell receptor beta chain was determined in a study of CD8 T cells in Susac syndrome. Each Susac syndrome patient had definite or probable disease by recently defined criteria. When the RNA was reverse transcribed, random hexamers were used with an input of about 0.45 to 1 ug. From the immunoSEQ multiplex PCR reads, TCRdb called clonotypes with MiXCR, one entry per CDR3 protein. The sample gives around 140,000 distinct CDR3 sequences, 95% of which show up once; 0.13% to 0.15% is in the top ten. The CDR3 is made up of 15 amino acids. The V and J ends lost 0 bases and 4 bases respectively, with 12 bases between them. CDR1 and CDR2 from the germline V gene are LGHDT and YNNKEL (reference sequence).

Sample: CD4+ T cells from PBMCs. The clonotype comes from a human donor with Susac syndrome. The chain recombines TRBV3-1 with TRBJ1-2; D gene uncertain. The CDR3 bases are TGTGCCAGCAGCCAAGATGTACCCGGCCGCTATGGCTACACCTTC. Amino acid sequence: CASSQDVPGRYGYTF.